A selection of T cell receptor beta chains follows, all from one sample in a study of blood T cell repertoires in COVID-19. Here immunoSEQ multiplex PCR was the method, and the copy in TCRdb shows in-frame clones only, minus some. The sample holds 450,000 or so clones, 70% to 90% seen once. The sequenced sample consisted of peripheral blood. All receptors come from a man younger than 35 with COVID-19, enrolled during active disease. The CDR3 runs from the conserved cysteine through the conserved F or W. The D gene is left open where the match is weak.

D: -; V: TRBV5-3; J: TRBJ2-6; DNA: TGTGCCAGAAGCTTGCCCAAACGAACAGGCTCTGGGGCCAACGTCCTGACTTTC; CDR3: CARSLPKRTGSGANVLTF
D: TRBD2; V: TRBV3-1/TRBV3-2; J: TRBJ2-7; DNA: TGTGCCAGCAGCCAATTAGCGGGGGGGGACGAGCAGTACTTC; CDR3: CASSQLAGGDEQYF
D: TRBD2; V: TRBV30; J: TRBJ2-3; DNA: TGTGCCTGGAGTCTCCTAGCGGGAGGCACAGATACGCAGTATTTT; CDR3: CAWSLLAGGTDTQYF
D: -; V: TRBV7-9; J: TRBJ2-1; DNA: TGTGCCAGCAGCATCGACATAGCCTACAATGAGCAGTTCTTC; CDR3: CASSIDIAYNEQFF
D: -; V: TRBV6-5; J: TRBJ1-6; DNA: TGTGCCAGCAGTTACGTCGGGGGGAAGGGTAATTCACCCCTCCACTTT; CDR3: CASSYVGGKGNSPLHF
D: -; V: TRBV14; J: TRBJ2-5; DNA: TGTGCCAGCAGCCAAGAGAGGCAGACCCAGTACTTC; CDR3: CASSQERQTQYF
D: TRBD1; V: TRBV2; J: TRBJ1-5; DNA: TGTGCCAGCAGTGCGACAGGGGCGCAACAGCCCCAGCATTTT; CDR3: CASSATGAQQPQHF
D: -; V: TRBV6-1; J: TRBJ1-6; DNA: TGTGCCAGCAGTGACAGGGTCAATTCACCCCTCCACTTT; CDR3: CASSDRVNSPLHF
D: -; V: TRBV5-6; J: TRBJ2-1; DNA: TGTGCCAGCAGCTTAAAGGGGTTGGGTTACAATGAGCAGTTCTTC; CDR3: CASSLKGLGYNEQFF
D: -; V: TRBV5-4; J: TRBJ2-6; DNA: TGTGCCAGCAGCTTGGCAGGGGTAGTAGCCAACGTCCTGACTTTC; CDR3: CASSLAGVVANVLTF
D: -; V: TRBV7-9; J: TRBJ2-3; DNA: TGTGCCAGCAGCGCGTCTAGTTCAGATACGCAGTATTTT; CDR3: CASSASSSDTQYF
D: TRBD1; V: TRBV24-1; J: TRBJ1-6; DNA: TGTGCCACCAGTGACCCCGGGACAGGGAACCCCTATAATTCACCCCTCCACTTT; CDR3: CATSDPGTGNPYNSPLHF
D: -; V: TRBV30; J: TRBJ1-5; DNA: TGTGCCTGGAGTGTCAGTTCTTCTCAGCCCCAGCATTTT; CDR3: CAWSVSSSQPQHF
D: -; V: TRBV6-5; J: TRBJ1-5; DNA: TGTGCCAGCAGTTACTCACGGACACCCAATCAGCCCCAGCATTTT; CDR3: CASSYSRTPNQPQHF
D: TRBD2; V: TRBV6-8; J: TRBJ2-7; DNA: TGTGCCAGCAGACAAGCGGGAGGGTCCCCCTACGAGCAGTACTTC; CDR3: CASRQAGGSPYEQYF
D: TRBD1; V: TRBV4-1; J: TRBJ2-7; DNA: TGCGCCAGCAGCCCATTAGGCCAGGGGGCCTACGAGCAGTACTTC; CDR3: CASSPLGQGAYEQYF
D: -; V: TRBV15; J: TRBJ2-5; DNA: TGTGCCACCAGCAGAGACACAGCCCAAGAGACCCAGTACTTC; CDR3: CATSRDTAQETQYF
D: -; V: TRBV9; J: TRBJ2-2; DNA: TGTGCCAGCAGCGGAGGGCACACCGGGGAGCTGTTTTTT; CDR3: CASSGGHTGELFF